The text below deals with one T cell receptor (beta chain). Its antigen is currently not known. No base quality information exists; no much larger clone differs at one position. The receptor library was made with PCR. The sample was run on an Illumina HiSeq 2000. The raw public data were reprocessed by TCRdb itself: fastp quality trimming at Q25, MiXCR clonotype calling, in-frame beta chains only. Identical CDR3 protein sequences are pooled into one entry, listed with their most common genes and DNA. The sample includes 15,000 to 20,000 distinct CDR3 sequences, with less than 50% observed a single time. The top ten constitute 44% of the sample. The data derive from a study of tumor-infiltrating lymphocytes in oesophageal squamous cell carcinoma (dated by TCRdb to the mid-2010s). The clonotype was recovered from a female donor with esophageal squamous cell carcinoma. Sequences were obtained from normal esophageal tissue next to the tumor.

The encoded CDR3 is CASSSPRVGGETQYF. The nucleotide sequence reads TGTGCCAGCAGTAGCCCCAGGGTCGGCGGAGAGACCCAGTACTTC. Rearrangement joined TRBV6-5 to TRBJ2-7; TRBD1 might be the D gene, on 5 matching bases. The J call may be incorrect, as the DNA end agrees better with TRBJ2-5. CDR1 MNHEY and CDR2 SVGAGI were looked up in the germline V gene. The CDR3 measures 15 amino acids from cysteine to phenylalanine. Here the CDR3 DNA is all that survives: 45 bases in frame from base 1.